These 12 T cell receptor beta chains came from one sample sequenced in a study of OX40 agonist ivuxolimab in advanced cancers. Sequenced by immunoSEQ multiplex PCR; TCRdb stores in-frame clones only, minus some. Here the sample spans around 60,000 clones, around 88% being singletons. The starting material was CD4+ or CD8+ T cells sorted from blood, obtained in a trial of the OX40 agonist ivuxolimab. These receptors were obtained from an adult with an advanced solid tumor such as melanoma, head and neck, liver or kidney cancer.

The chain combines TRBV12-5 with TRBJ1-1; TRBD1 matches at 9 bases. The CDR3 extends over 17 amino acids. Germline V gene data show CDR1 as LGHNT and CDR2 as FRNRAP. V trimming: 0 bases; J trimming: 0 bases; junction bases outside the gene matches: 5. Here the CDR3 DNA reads TGTGCTAGTGGTTTGGTACTGACAGGGGGAATGAACACTGAAGCTTTCTTT. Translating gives CASGLVLTGGMNTEAFF.

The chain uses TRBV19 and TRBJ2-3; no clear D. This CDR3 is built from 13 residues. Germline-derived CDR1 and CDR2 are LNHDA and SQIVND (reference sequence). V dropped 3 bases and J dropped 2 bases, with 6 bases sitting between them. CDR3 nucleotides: TGTGCCAGTAGTATGAGTTTCACAGATACGCAGTATTTT. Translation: CASSMSFTDTQYF.

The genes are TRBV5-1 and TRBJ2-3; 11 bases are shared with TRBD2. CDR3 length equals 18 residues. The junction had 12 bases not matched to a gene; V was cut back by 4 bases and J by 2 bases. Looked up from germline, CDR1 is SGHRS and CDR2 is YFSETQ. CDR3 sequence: CASSHLAGGVVNTDTQYF. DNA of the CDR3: TGCGCCAGCAGCCACTTAGCGGGAGGGGTTGTGAACACAGATACGCAGTATTTT.

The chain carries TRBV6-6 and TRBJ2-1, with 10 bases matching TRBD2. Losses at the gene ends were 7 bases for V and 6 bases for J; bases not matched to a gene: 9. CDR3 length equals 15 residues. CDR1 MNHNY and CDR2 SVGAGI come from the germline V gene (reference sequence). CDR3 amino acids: CASKPLAGVSNEQFF. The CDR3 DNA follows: TGTGCCAGCAAACCCCTAGCGGGAGTATCCAATGAGCAGTTCTTC.

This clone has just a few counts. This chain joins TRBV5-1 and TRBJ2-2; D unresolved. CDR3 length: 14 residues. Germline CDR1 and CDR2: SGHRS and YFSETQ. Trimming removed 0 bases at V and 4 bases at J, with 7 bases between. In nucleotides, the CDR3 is TGCGCCAGCAGCTTGGGCTATCGCACCGGGGAGCTGTTTTTT. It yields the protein CASSLGYRTGELFF. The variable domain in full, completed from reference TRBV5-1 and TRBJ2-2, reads KAGVTQTPRYLIKTRGQQVTLSCSPISGHRSVSWYQQTPGQGLQFLFEYFSETQRNKGNFPGRFSGRQFSNSRSEMNVSTLELGDSALYLCASSLGYRTGELFFGEGSRLTVL.

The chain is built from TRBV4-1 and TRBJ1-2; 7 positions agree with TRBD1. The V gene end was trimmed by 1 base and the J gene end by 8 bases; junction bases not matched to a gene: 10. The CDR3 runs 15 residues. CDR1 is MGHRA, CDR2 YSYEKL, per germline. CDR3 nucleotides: TGCGCCAGCAGCCAAGCAAATGCTCCGGGACAGGGCTACACCTTC. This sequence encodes CASSQANAPGQGYTF.

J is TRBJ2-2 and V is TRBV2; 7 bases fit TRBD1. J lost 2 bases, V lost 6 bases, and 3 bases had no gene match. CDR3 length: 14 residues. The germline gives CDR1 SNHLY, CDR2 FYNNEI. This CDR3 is CASRGTVNTGELFF. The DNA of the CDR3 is TGTGCCAGCAGGGGGACAGTAAACACCGGGGAGCTGTTTTTT.

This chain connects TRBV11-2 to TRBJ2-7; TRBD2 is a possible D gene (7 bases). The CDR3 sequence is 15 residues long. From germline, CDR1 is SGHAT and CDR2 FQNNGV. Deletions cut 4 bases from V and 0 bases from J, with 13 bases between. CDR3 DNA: TGTGCCAGCAGCTGGGGGGGCGGGATCTCCTACGAGCAGTACTTC. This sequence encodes CASSWGGGISYEQYF. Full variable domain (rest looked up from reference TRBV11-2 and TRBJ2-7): EAGVAQSPRYKIIEKRQSVAFWCNPISGHATLYWYQQILGQGPKLLIQFQNNGVVDDSQLPKDRFSAERLKGVDSTLKIQPAKLEDSAVYLCASSWGGGISYEQYFGPGTRLTVT.

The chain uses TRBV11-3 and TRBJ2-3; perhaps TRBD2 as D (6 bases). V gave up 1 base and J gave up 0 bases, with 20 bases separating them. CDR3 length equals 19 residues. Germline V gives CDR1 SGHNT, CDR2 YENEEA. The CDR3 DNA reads TGTGCCAGCAGCTTAGTAGGGCGGCGGGGAGCGAGTAGCACAGATACGCAGTATTTT. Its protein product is CASSLVGRRGASSTDTQYF.

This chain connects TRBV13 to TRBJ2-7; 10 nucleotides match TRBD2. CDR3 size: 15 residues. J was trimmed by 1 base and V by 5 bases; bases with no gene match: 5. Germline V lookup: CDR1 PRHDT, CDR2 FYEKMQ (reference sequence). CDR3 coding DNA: TGTGCCAGCAGCATCCTAGCGGGGGTTTCCTACGAGCAGTACTTC. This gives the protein CASSILAGVSYEQYF.

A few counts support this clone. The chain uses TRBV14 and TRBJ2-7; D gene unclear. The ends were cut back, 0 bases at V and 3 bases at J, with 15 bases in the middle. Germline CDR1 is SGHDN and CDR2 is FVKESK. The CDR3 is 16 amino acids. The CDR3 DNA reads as TGTGCCAGCAGCCAAGATCATGTAGGGCTTCGCTACGAGCAGTACTTC. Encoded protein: CASSQDHVGLRYEQYF.

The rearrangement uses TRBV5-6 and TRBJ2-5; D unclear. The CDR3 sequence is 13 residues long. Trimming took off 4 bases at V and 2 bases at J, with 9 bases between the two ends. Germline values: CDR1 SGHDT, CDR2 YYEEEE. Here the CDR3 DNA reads TGTGCCAGCAGCCCAGGACCACAAGAGACCCAGTACTTC. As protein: CASSPGPQETQYF.